This T cell receptor beta chain was identified in a study of T-cell memory formation after mild COVID-19. One entry per CDR3 protein results from TCRdb running MiXCR on the 5' RACE reads. In the table there are under 550,000 distinct CDR3 sequences, about 20% of which are singletons. Germline V gene lookup returns CDR1 MNHEY and CDR2 SVGEGT. The V and J ends lost 5 bases and 8 bases, in that order; junction bases with no gene match: 13. The CDR3 sequence is 16 residues long. This clonotype was observed a handful of times. This receptor was obtained from a man aged 18 to 35 who had mild COVID-19 (a few samples of this study predate the infection). Cell type and time point are not known. The V call is TRBV6-2 or TRBV6-3, the J call TRBJ2-1; 9 bases map to TRBD2. The specimen sequenced was PBMCs or a T cell subset sorted from them (not recorded which). The CDR3 DNA sequence: TGTGCCAGCAGTCCCCGGGGGAGCGGGGGGTCCCATGAGCAGTTCTTC. This sequence encodes CASSPRGSGGSHEQFF.